Given below is one T cell receptor beta chain in context. The germline CDR1 and CDR2 sequences are MGHRA and YSYEKL. CDR3 length: 13 amino acids. V lost 7 bases, J lost 4 bases, and 12 bases lay in between. These data are taken from a study of control samples from healthy donors and cancer patients. Profiled with immunoSEQ multiplex PCR; TCRdb holds only in-frame clones, not every one. The table has 150,000 to 200,000 clones, 88% seen once. What was sequenced was blood. The TCR comes from a young woman in good health. The genes are TRBV4-1 and TRBJ2-3, with D possibly matching TRBD1 (6 bases). CDR3 in amino acids: CASKQGVADTQYF. The DNA of the CDR3 is TGCGCCAGCAAACAGGGAGTAGCAGATACGCAGTATTTT.